This entry lists 3 T cell receptor beta chains sequenced from one sample in a study of T cell responses to AZD1222 COVID-19 vaccine. The protocol was immunoSEQ multiplex PCR, while the TCRdb copy is restricted to in-frame clones and leaves out a portion. The data show around 120,000 clones, with under 95% seen just once and around 5.1% held by the top ten. The sample in question was peripheral blood, obtained 28 days after the second AZD1222 dose. These receptors were collected from an adult who received the AZD1222 COVID-19 vaccine.

This chain joins TRBV7-6 and TRBJ1-4; no reliable D call. This CDR3 contains 15 residues. Germline V CDR1 and CDR2: SGHVS, FNYEAQ. V dropped 3 bases and J dropped 0 bases, with 8 bases sitting between them. The CDR3 reads CASSFSPATNEKLFF. The CDR3 DNA follows: TGTGCCAGCAGCTTCTCACCCGCAACTAATGAAAAACTGTTTTTT.

This clone was found once. The DNA of the CDR3 is TGTGCCAGCTCACCACCAGCGACAGCCTACGAGCAGTACTTC. Amino acid sequence: CASSPPATAYEQYF. The chain recombines TRBV18 with TRBJ2-7; tentatively, D is TRBD1 (5 bases). In germline, CDR1 is KGHSH, CDR2 LQKENI. The CDR3 loop spans 14 amino acids. The V end was cut by 0 bases, the J end by 2 bases, with 8 bases between.

The V gene is TRBV5-1, the J gene TRBJ2-5; 7 bases map to TRBD2. Trimming removed 0 bases from V and 5 bases from J; junction bases left unmatched: 4. Germline V gene sequence: CDR1 SGHRS, CDR2 YFSETQ. The CDR3 length is 14 residues. CDR3 DNA: TGCGCCAGCAGCTTGGCTAGCGGTTCCGAGACCCAGTACTTC. Residues: CASSLASGSETQYF.